These 19 T cell receptor beta chains share one sample of origin, sequenced in a study of T cell responses to AZD1222 COVID-19 vaccine. Here immunoSEQ multiplex PCR was the method, and the copy in TCRdb shows in-frame clones only, minus some. The top ten hold 1.3% of the sample, which has 100,000 or so clones, 90% seen once. The sample in question was peripheral blood, obtained on day 0 of AZD1222 vaccination. The receptors were sampled from an adult in good health.

The V and J genes are TRBV7-9 and TRBJ1-1; D gene uncertain. V lost 5 bases and J lost 6, with 10 bases in between. Germline values: CDR1 SEHNR, CDR2 FQNEAQ (reference sequence). The CDR3 covers 12 residues. CDR3 protein: CASSLDISEAFF. In DNA, the CDR3 is TGTGCCAGCAGCCTTGACATCTCTGAAGCTTTCTTT.

The chain joins TRBV5-4 to TRBJ2-3; 8 bases match TRBD2. CDR3 length equals 16 residues. Germline CDR1 is SGHNT and CDR2 is YYREEE (reference sequence). Trimming cost V 3 bases and J 0 bases; bases outside gene matches: 6. CDR3 coding DNA: TGTGCCAGCAGCTCTCTTAAGCGGGGGAGCACAGATACGCAGTATTTT. Translated, it gives CASSSLKRGSTDTQYF.

This chain uses TRBV7-9 with TRBJ2-7, with D uncertain. Germline V gene lookup returns CDR1 SEHNR and CDR2 FQNEAQ (reference sequence). This CDR3 comprises 13 residues. Trimming stripped 2 bases from V and 0 bases from J, with 5 bases between. The CDR3: CASSLPSSYEQYF. The CDR3 region has the DNA TGTGCCAGCAGCTTACCGAGCTCCTACGAGCAGTACTTC.

The chain links TRBV7-9 to TRBJ1-2; D is ambiguous. The V and J ends lost 4 bases and 1 base respectively, with 4 bases between them. Per germline, CDR1 SEHNR and CDR2 FQNEAQ (reference sequence). The CDR3 has 12 residues. CDR3 sequence reads: CASSSRNYGYTF. The CDR3 DNA sequence: TGTGCCAGCAGCTCCCGTAACTATGGCTACACCTTC.

The J gene is TRBJ2-1, the V gene TRBV19; D not certain. The CDR3 loop spans 16 amino acids. Deletions cut 3 bases from V and 8 bases from J, with 20 bases between. The germline gives CDR1 LNHDA, CDR2 SQIVND (reference sequence). The CDR3 coding sequence is TGTGCCAGTAGTATTTTGGGCACAACGGCCCCTGATGAGCAGTTCTTC. Translated, it gives CASSILGTTAPDEQFF.

The chain employs TRBV2 and TRBJ2-4, with D tentatively TRBD1 (5 bases). The germline V gene has CDR1 SNHLY and CDR2 FYNNEI. Between the trimmed V and J ends, which lost 4 bases and 1 base, there was a span of 5 bases. This CDR3 has 13 residues. This CDR3 is CASSGQAKNIQYF. CDR3 in DNA: TGTGCCAGCAGTGGACAGGCCAAAAACATTCAGTACTTC.

The rearrangement uses TRBV7-3 and TRBJ2-5, with TRBD2 identical over 7 bases. This CDR3 comprises 13 residues. The trim removed 4 bases at V and 1 base at J, leaving 0 bases unmatched. Germline V gene lookup returns CDR1 SGHTA and CDR2 FQGTGA. The CDR3 sequence: CASSSGGQETQYF. CDR3 coding DNA: TGTGCCAGCAGCTCGGGGGGCCAAGAGACCCAGTACTTC.

This clone was seen a handful of times. V and J are TRBV6-5 and TRBJ1-4; D ambiguous. The germline CDR1 and CDR2 sequences are MNHEY and SVGAGI. CDR3 length: 16 amino acids. Trimming removed 2 bases from V and 2 bases from J, with 12 bases in between. The CDR3 DNA is TGTGCCAGCAGTTACGTCGCGACAAGCACTAATGAAAAACTGTTTTTT. Its translation: CASSYVATSTNEKLFF.

This clone was found once. The chain recombines TRBV7-9 with TRBJ1-3, with a weak D call TRBD1 (5 bases). Germline CDR1 reads SEHNR; CDR2 reads FQNEAQ (reference sequence). The CDR3 has 13 amino acids. The germline V and J ends were trimmed by 6 bases and 9 bases, with 15 bases remaining between them. CDR3 sequence: CASRETGDGTIYF. The CDR3 region has the DNA TGTGCCAGCAGGGAAACAGGCGACGGCACCATATATTTT.

J is TRBJ1-2 and V is TRBV19; TRBD1 is a possible D gene (6 bases). This CDR3 spans 15 amino acids. Trimming pared 5 bases from V and 4 bases from J, leaving 17 bases between. CDR1 is LNHDA and CDR2 is SQIVND in the germline V gene (reference sequence). The CDR3 region is CASSDEWGRIYGYTF. CDR3 nucleotide sequence: TGTGCCAGTAGTGACGAATGGGGGCGCATCTATGGCTACACCTTC. Together with reference TRBV19 and TRBJ1-2, the CDR3 gives the full variable domain: DGGITQSPKYLFRKEGQNVTLSCEQNLNHDAMYWYRQDPGQGLRLIYYSQIVNDFQKGDIAEGYSVSREKKESFPLTVTSAQKNPTAFYLCASSDEWGRIYGYTFGSGTRLTVV.

The chain has TRBV7-9 and TRBJ1-1, with a tentative D call TRBD1 (5 bases). CDR3 length equals 13 residues. V lost 6 bases and J 4 bases, leaving 12 bases between the germline ends. The germline CDR1 and CDR2 sequences are SEHNR and FQNEAQ (reference sequence). This CDR3 reads CASSPYRGTEAFF. The DNA for the CDR3 is TGTGCCAGCAGTCCCTATAGGGGCACTGAAGCTTTCTTT.

As regards this clone: At one end the junction does not follow the germline gene, possibly because of a read error. This sequence joins TRBV6-5 and TRBJ1-2; TRBD1 agrees at 7 bases. The CDR3 consists of 13 residues. The germline V gene encodes CDR1 MNHEY and CDR2 SVGAGI. Written as DNA, the CDR3 is TGTGCCAGCAGAGTTAACAGGGGAGAAGTCCCGGCCTTC. This translates into CASRVNRGEVPAF.

The V call is TRBV10-3, the J call TRBJ1-1; no clear D gene. This CDR3 region has 14 residues. The V gene's germline CDR1 is ENHRY and CDR2 SYGVKD. Trimming took off 2 bases at V and 1 base at J, with 8 bases between the two ends. The CDR3 coding sequence is TGTGCCATCAGTGAGATTTTATCGAACACTGAAGCTTTCTTT. Translation: CAISEILSNTEAFF.

The genes are TRBV7-2 and TRBJ1-2; a possible D gene is TRBD1 (5 bases). Trimming removed 6 bases at V and 4 bases at J, with 18 bases between. Germline values: CDR1 SGHTA, CDR2 FQGNSA. This CDR3 comprises 15 residues. The CDR3 spells CASSRRQNRSYGYTF. DNA for the CDR3: TGTGCCAGCAGTCGACGACAGAATCGAAGCTATGGCTACACCTTC. Filled out from reference TRBV7-2 and TRBJ1-2, the complete variable domain reads GAGVSQSPSNKVTEKGKDVELRCDPISGHTALYWYRQSLGQGLEFLIYFQGNSAPDKSGLPSDRFSAERTGGSVSTLTIQRTQQEDSAVYLCASSRRQNRSYGYTFGSGTRLTVV.

This clone was recorded only once. The rearrangement links TRBV19 to TRBJ1-1, with a possible D match to TRBD1 (6 bases). This CDR3 is built from 12 residues. The V gene's germline CDR1 is LNHDA and CDR2 SQIVND (reference sequence). With 4 bases removed from V and 7 bases from J, the gap between germline ends came to 10 bases. The CDR3 DNA sequence: TGTGCCAGTAGTAACGGACAGCTTGAAGCTTTCTTT. It translates to CASSNGQLEAFF.

This sequence joins TRBV5-4 and TRBJ1-2; TRBD1 aligns across 10 bases. V trimming: 4 bases; J trimming: 5 bases; junction bases outside the gene matches: 8. Germline CDR1 reads SGHNT; CDR2 reads YYREEE (reference sequence). This CDR3 region has 15 residues. CDR3 sequence reads: CASSPPGTGEYGYTF. CDR3 coding DNA: TGTGCCAGCAGCCCCCCCGGGACAGGGGAGTATGGCTACACCTTC.

The chain employs TRBV5-4 and TRBJ1-2, with TRBD1 as a possible D gene (6 bases). Trimming took 4 bases from V and 7 from J, leaving 17 bases between them. Germline lookup yields CDR1 SGHNT and CDR2 YYREEE (reference sequence). The CDR3 is made up of 14 amino acids. DNA of the CDR3: TGTGCCAGCAGCGTACAGGGTCTCGAGGGTGGCTACACCTTC. It codes for CASSVQGLEGGYTF.

CDR3 residues: CASSIDLVGTGQTNEQYF. For the CDR3, the DNA is TGTGCCAGTAGTATAGATCTCGTGGGCACAGGTCAAACCAACGAGCAGTACTTC. The genes are TRBV19 and TRBJ2-7; tentatively, D is TRBD1 (5 bases). Trimming cost V 0 bases and J 5 bases, with 23 bases left between them. CDR3 length: 18 amino acids. Germline V lookup: CDR1 LNHDA, CDR2 SQIVND (reference sequence).

The gene calls are TRBV6-5 and TRBJ2-1; 8 positions agree with TRBD1. The CDR3 runs 15 residues. CDR1 MNHEY and CDR2 SVGAGI come from the germline V gene. Trimming took 10 bases from V and 10 from J; bases not matched to a gene: 18. The CDR3 bases are TGTGCCACCAAATGGGACAGGACCTTGAGGAGGGAGCAGTTCTTC. Protein sequence: CATKWDRTLRREQFF.